Shown below are 13 T cell receptor beta chains from a single sample sequenced in a study of CD8 T cells in ankylosing spondylitis. Findings and caveats of the study: Several highly homologous variants made up a TCR beta motif, and this motif appeared characteristic of ankylosing spondylitis blood.

Which antigens these TCRs recognize remains unknown. Each CDR3 protein is one row after TCRdb ran MiXCR on the 5' RACE reads. The data contain about 500,000 distinct CDR3 sequences, about 5.2% of them seen just once; the ten biggest clones take up 3% to 4.5%. Input material: blood, either unsorted or a sorted T cell fraction (not recorded which). These receptors were taken from a male donor with ankylosing spondylitis.

This clonotype was detected ten times or more. The chain couples TRBV15 to TRBJ2-5; 9 bases align to TRBD1. V dropped 0 bases and J dropped 1; count of bases not matched to a gene: 3. The CDR3 contains 16 residues. Per germline, CDR1 LNHNV and CDR2 YYDKDF (reference sequence). CDR3 amino acids: CATSRDWGQGQETQYF. The CDR3 bases are TGTGCCACCAGCAGAGATTGGGGACAGGGCCAAGAGACCCAGTACTTC. The full variable domain, rest sourced from reference TRBV15 and TRBJ2-5, is DAMVIQNPRYQVTQFGKPVTLSCSQTLNHNVMYWYQQKSSQAPKLLFHYYDKDFNNEADTPDNFQSRRPNTSFCFLDIRSPGLGDTAMYLCATSRDWGQGQETQYFGPGTRLLVL.

Ten or more counts support this clonotype. The chain carries TRBV5-1 and TRBJ2-7, with a weak D call TRBD1 (6 bases). The germline CDR1 and CDR2 sequences are SGHRS and YFSETQ. V lost 5 bases to trimming and J lost 2 bases, with 17 bases between them. This CDR3 region has 15 residues. The CDR3 sequence: CASSSGAGEAYEQYF. The CDR3 DNA is TGCGCCAGCAGTTCAGGGGCGGGTGAGGCCTACGAGCAGTACTTC.

This clonotype was recorded at least ten times. V gene TRBV7-9 combines with J gene TRBJ1-2, with TRBD1 matching 12 bases. V lost 3 bases and J lost 3; bases outside the gene matches: 5. Germline V gene lookup returns CDR1 SEHNR and CDR2 FQNEAQ (reference sequence). This CDR3 contains 16 residues. DNA for the CDR3: TGTGCCAGCAGCTTCTGGGACAGGGGGCAGGACTATGGCTACACCTTC. Its protein product is CASSFWDRGQDYGYTF.

The table lists this clonotype with many counts. V is TRBV9 and J is TRBJ2-1; 7 bases are shared with TRBD2. V lost 2 bases and J lost 9; bases outside the gene matches: 8. CDR3 length: 14 amino acids. Germline V gives CDR1 SGDLS, CDR2 YYNGEE. The CDR3 sequence: CASSVEGGSGEQFF. The CDR3 DNA is TGTGCCAGCAGCGTGGAGGGAGGGTCCGGTGAGCAGTTCTTC.

The rearrangement uses TRBV7-9 and TRBJ2-7; D might be TRBD1 or TRBD2, each matching 5 bases. This CDR3 is built from 13 residues. The V end lost 8 bases, the J end lost 3 bases, and 14 bases lay between the germline ends. Germline V gene sequence: CDR1 SEHNR, CDR2 FQNEAQ (reference sequence). In DNA form, the CDR3 reads TGTGCCAGCGGCCGGGACGAGGTCTACGAGCAGTACTTC. Its translation is CASGRDEVYEQYF.

The sample holds many counts of this clonotype. J is TRBJ2-7 and V is TRBV7-2, with D perhaps TRBD1 or TRBD2 (5 bases each). The CDR3 loop spans 14 amino acids. V was trimmed by 3 bases and J by 7 bases, leaving 16 bases between them. The germline V gene has CDR1 SGHTA and CDR2 FQGNSA. CDR3 loop: CASSFDLGVGEQYF. CDR3 nucleotides: TGTGCCAGCAGCTTCGATCTGGGGGTAGGAGAGCAGTACTTC. The whole variable domain, filled in from reference TRBV7-2 and TRBJ2-7, reads GAGVSQSPSNKVTEKGKDVELRCDPISGHTALYWYRQSLGQGLEFLIYFQGNSAPDKSGLPSDRFSAERTGGSVSTLTIQRTQQEDSAVYLCASSFDLGVGEQYFGPGTRLTVT.

This clonotype was observed at least ten times. The chain uses TRBV5-1 and TRBJ2-1; TRBD2 matches 11 bases. Trimming at V came to 1 base and at J to 3 bases, leaving 9 bases not matched to a gene. Germline assignment: CDR1 SGHRS and CDR2 YFSETQ. The CDR3 contains 18 residues. CDR3 nucleotide sequence: TGCGCCAGCAGCTTGACTAGCGGGAGCCCGACACTCTACAATGAGCAGTTCTTC. Encoded protein: CASSLTSGSPTLYNEQFF.

For the CDR3, the DNA is TGTGCCAGCAGTTCACCCTACCCCTACGAGCAGTACTTC. It codes for CASSSPYPYEQYF. V and J are TRBV6-2 or TRBV6-3 and TRBJ2-7; D is ambiguous. The V gene's germline CDR1 is MNHEY and CDR2 SVGEGT. V was shortened by 4 bases and J by 2 bases, with 9 bases between the two germline ends. This CDR3 is built from 13 residues.

Many counts were recorded for this clonotype. The rearrangement uses TRBV5-6 and TRBJ2-3; D is unclear. CDR1 is SGHDT and CDR2 is YYEEEE in the germline V gene. This CDR3 is 17 amino acids long. Trimming stripped 0 bases from V and 3 bases from J, with 17 bases between. The CDR3: CASSLGWATGQTDTQYF. Here the CDR3 DNA reads TGTGCCAGCAGCTTGGGGTGGGCGACGGGCCAAACAGATACGCAGTATTTT.

This clonotype appeared many times. Here the CDR3 reads CASTLSGGAGNEQFF. In DNA, the CDR3 is TGTGCCAGCACCCTAAGCGGGGGGGCGGGAAATGAGCAGTTCTTC. The J gene is TRBJ2-1, the V gene TRBV4-2, with 10 bases matching TRBD2. This CDR3 spans 15 amino acids. CDR1 is LGHNA and CDR2 is YNFKEQ in the germline V gene. With V trimmed by 7 bases and J by 7 bases, 10 bases remained unmatched.

The chain uses TRBV5-1 and TRBJ2-7, with no clear D. Germline V gene lookup returns CDR1 SGHRS and CDR2 YFSETQ. Trimming pared 0 bases from V and 5 bases from J, leaving 18 bases between. The CDR3 length is 16 residues. DNA of the CDR3: TGCGCCAGCAGCTTGGGGGCTCGGTCCACAACTGACGAGCAGTACTTC. It yields the protein CASSLGARSTTDEQYF.

This clonotype was counted at least ten times. This chain joins TRBV20-1 and TRBJ2-1; weak D call: TRBD2 (6 bases). Germline V gene sequence: CDR1 DFQATT, CDR2 SNEGSKA (reference sequence). V was pared by 2 bases and J by 0 bases, with 23 bases between. The CDR3 is made up of 19 amino acids. The CDR3 spells CSARLLVGGNPSSYNEQFF. The CDR3 DNA reads as TGCAGTGCTAGATTGTTAGTGGGCGGGAACCCAAGCTCCTACAATGAGCAGTTCTTC.

V is TRBV5-8 and J is TRBJ2-1; the D is unclear. The germline V gene has CDR1 SGHTS and CDR2 YDEGEE. This CDR3 has 16 amino acids. V was cut by 0 bases and J by 4 bases, with 14 bases left in between. CDR3 in amino acids: CASSLVRSTDYNEQFF. In DNA, the CDR3 is TGTGCCAGCAGCTTGGTGAGGTCGACCGATTACAATGAGCAGTTCTTC.